A selection of T cell receptor beta chains follows, all from one sample in a study of T cells in Graves' hyperthyroidism and ophthalmopathy. TCRdb passed the multiplex PCR reads through MiXCR, listing each CDR3 protein once. Among approximately 330,000 distinct CDR3 sequences listed, approximately 22% were seen once. Sequences were obtained from blood. The source is a woman aged 45-65 years with Graves' hyperthyroidism. Each CDR3 is given with its conserved first and last residue. D genes are given only for firm matches. Where a row states a size, it is once, few, many or the class of an expanded clone; other rows omit it.

J: TRBJ2-7; D: NA; V: TRBV30; size: many; DNA: TGTGCCTGGAGTGTCTTTTCCGGGACGAGCTCCTACGAGCAGTACTTC; CDR3: CAWSVFSGTSSYEQYF
J: TRBJ1-5; D: NA; V: TRBV10-2; size: NA; DNA: TGCGCCAGCAGTGAGCGGGCATATAGCAATCAGCCCCAGCATTTT; CDR3: CASSERAYSNQPQHF
J: TRBJ1-3; D: NA; V: TRBV20-1; size: few; DNA: TGCAGTGCGGACGACAGACTCTCTGGAAACACCATATATTTT; CDR3: CSADDRLSGNTIYF
J: TRBJ2-1; D: NA; V: TRBV6-1; size: NA; DNA: TGTGCCAGCACCCAGACTGGAGGCCATAAGCAGTTCTTC; CDR3: CASTQTGGHKQFF
J: TRBJ1-1; D: TRBD1; V: TRBV12-3/TRBV12-4; size: many; DNA: TGTGCCAGCAGCCCGACAGGGCGGCCTTTCTTT; CDR3: CASSPTGRPFF
J: TRBJ2-5; D: NA; V: TRBV5-8; size: many; DNA: TGTGCCAGCAGCTCCTCCGGACACCCCTCCAGGCCCCAGTACTTC; CDR3: CASSSSGHPSRPQYF
J: TRBJ1-5; D: NA; V: TRBV2; size: many; DNA: TGTGCCAGCAGTGAAGCGGGGGCTTCGAGCAATCAGCCCCAGCATTTT; CDR3: CASSEAGASSNQPQHF
J: TRBJ1-1; D: NA; V: TRBV20-1; size: few; DNA: TGCAGTGCTAGAATGGCCGCGAACACTGAAGCTTTCTTT; CDR3: CSARMAANTEAFF
J: TRBJ2-6; D: TRBD1; V: TRBV7-9; size: NA; DNA: TGTGCCAGCAGCAAAGGGACAGGGGGTGCTGGGGCCAACGTCCTGACTTTC; CDR3: CASSKGTGGAGANVLTF
J: TRBJ1-5; D: NA; V: TRBV28; size: many; DNA: TGTGCCAGCAGTCCCCCCAGTCAGCCCCAGCATTTT; CDR3: CASSPPSQPQHF
J: TRBJ2-1; D: TRBD1; V: TRBV12-3/TRBV12-4; size: many; DNA: TGTGCCAGCCGTTCAAAACAGGGGGCGGTTGAGCAGTTCTTC; CDR3: CASRSKQGAVEQFF
J: TRBJ1-5; D: NA; V: TRBV5-1; size: many; DNA: TGCGCCAGCAGCCCTGGGGATAGCAATCAGCCCCAGCATTTT; CDR3: CASSPGDSNQPQHF
J: TRBJ2-1; D: NA; V: TRBV6-1; size: NA; DNA: TGTGCCAGCAGTATATTTGTGGGAACAGGGAACAATGAGCAGTTCTTC; CDR3: CASSIFVGTGNNEQFF
J: TRBJ2-7; D: TRBD2; V: TRBV20-1; size: many; DNA: TGCAGTGTCCATAGCGGGGGGGGAAAGCAGTACTTC; CDR3: CSVHSGGGKQYF
J: TRBJ1-1; D: NA; V: TRBV27; size: many; DNA: TGTGCCAGCAATCGTGCAATAGGCACTGAAGCTTTCTTT; CDR3: CASNRAIGTEAFF
J: TRBJ2-1; D: NA; V: TRBV18; size: many; DNA: TGTGCCAGCTCACAAGGGGATTATGCCTACAATGAGCAGTTCTTC; CDR3: CASSQGDYAYNEQFF
J: TRBJ1-1; D: NA; V: TRBV11-2; size: many; DNA: TGTGCCAGCAGCTTAGACGGTAGAGGCCTCAGGTTTCAAGCTTTCTTT; CDR3: CASSLDGRGLRFQAFF
J: TRBJ2-1; D: NA; V: TRBV4-1; size: many; DNA: TGCGCCAGCAGCCAAGAGGGGGGTGGTATCAATGAGCAGTTCTTC; CDR3: CASSQEGGGINEQFF
J: TRBJ2-1; D: TRBD2; V: TRBV5-1; size: many; DNA: TGCGCCAGCAGCCTAGGACTAGCGGGAGGTCATGAGCAGTTCTTC; CDR3: CASSLGLAGGHEQFF
J: TRBJ1-6; D: TRBD1; V: TRBV5-5; size: many; DNA: TGTGCCAGCAGCTTGTCGGGACAGGGTTTGTCCTATAATTCACCCCTCCACTTT; CDR3: CASSLSGQGLSYNSPLHF
J: TRBJ2-7; D: TRBD1; V: TRBV20-1; size: many; DNA: TGCAGTGCTAGTATAGCTGTGGGGACAGGGTACCACGAGCAGTACTTC; CDR3: CSASIAVGTGYHEQYF
J: TRBJ2-2; D: NA; V: TRBV5-5; size: many; DNA: TGTGCCAGCAGCGTGAGACAGGGAGGGGCCGGGGAGCTGTTTTTT; CDR3: CASSVRQGGAGELFF
J: TRBJ1-2; D: NA; V: TRBV29-1; size: many; DNA: TGCAGCGTTGATAGCAGGACGGATGGCTACACCTTC; CDR3: CSVDSRTDGYTF
J: TRBJ2-1; D: TRBD2; V: TRBV5-8; size: NA; DNA: TGTGCCAGCAGTTACTCTAGCGGGAAGCGTTACAATGAGCAGTTCTTC; CDR3: CASSYSSGKRYNEQFF
J: TRBJ1-4; D: NA; V: TRBV10-3; size: NA; DNA: TGTGCCATCAGCACACAGGGTTCTAATGAAAAACTGTTTTTT; CDR3: CAISTQGSNEKLFF
J: TRBJ1-5; D: TRBD1; V: TRBV2; size: once; DNA: TGTGCCAGCAGGGCGGACAGGAGTAGCAATCAGCCCCAGCATTTT; CDR3: CASRADRSSNQPQHF
J: TRBJ2-1; D: NA; V: TRBV7-9; size: few; DNA: TGTGCCAGCAGCTCAAGACTTAGAGGGTCCTACAATGAGCAGTTCTTC; CDR3: CASSSRLRGSYNEQFF
J: TRBJ1-4; D: TRBD1; V: TRBV27; size: many; DNA: TGTGCCAAGAAAGGGACAGAGGTCCTCCATCGTACTAATGAAAAACTGTTTTTT; CDR3: CAKKGTEVLHRTNEKLFF
J: TRBJ1-2; D: NA; V: TRBV2; size: NA; DNA: TGTGCCAGCAGCTTAGTTCGGGGCTATGGCTACACCTTC; CDR3: CASSLVRGYGYTF
J: TRBJ2-3; D: NA; V: TRBV2; size: many; DNA: TGTGCCAGCAGTGGATTGCAGGTGGGCACAGATACGCAGTATTTT; CDR3: CASSGLQVGTDTQYF
J: TRBJ2-1; D: NA; V: TRBV7-9; size: many; DNA: TGTGCCAGCAGCCCACGGACAGAAGTGGTCAATGAGCAGTTCTTC; CDR3: CASSPRTEVVNEQFF
J: TRBJ1-1; D: NA; V: TRBV3-1; size: many; DNA: TGTGCCAGCAGCCAGGGCGGACGTAGTGAAGCTTTCTTT; CDR3: CASSQGGRSEAFF